This TCR beta chain originates from a study of tumor-infiltrating lymphocytes in primary liver carcinoma. In the study overall: Patients comprised men and women whose ages fell between 30 and 69 years. Study-wide findings and caveats: Roughly 7.5-24% of top clones, and no more, occurred in all five tumor regions.

CDR1 and CDR2 from the germline V gene are MDHEN and SYDVKM. The CDR3 is made up of 16 amino acids. With a constant-region primer, TCR beta cDNA was made from approximately 510 ng of total RNA. Amplification in three nested multiplex PCR rounds with slightly modified ARM-PCR gave rise to TCR beta libraries. The two initial PCR rounds, roughly 9 cycles each, used TRBV1-TRBV30 forward and C-beta reverse primers. TCRdb re-called the multiplex PCR reads through MiXCR, storing one row per CDR3 protein. The sample has 90,000 to 150,000 distinct CDR3 sequences; around two thirds are singletons. It was from roughly 20-30 mg of unsorted bulk tissue that RNA and DNA were co-extracted. Samples were taken from five separate regions (per tumor). Concerning this clonotype: The antigen remains undetermined. An end of the junction differs from the germline gene, which may be a read error.

This TCR was recovered from a woman in her fifties or sixties with primary liver carcinoma and hepatitis B virus infection. Sequenced sample: liver tumor tissue from sampling region 1. Described subset: tumor region T1, superior pole. This chain uses TRBV28 with TRBJ2-7; D gene unclear. CDR3 protein: CASSLSRGYSAYEQYF. CDR3 nucleotide sequence: TGTGCCAGCAGTTTATCTCGTGGTTATTCCGCCTACGAACAGTACTTC.